Sequencing of this T cell receptor beta chain was carried out in a study of human T cells and chemical hapten exposure. This clonotype was seen a few times. Its antigen is undetermined. In the source study's methods: TCR counts had a median of about 100,000 per sample and spanned roughly 20,000 to 750,000. TCRdb reprocessed the RACE reads with MiXCR, giving one entry per CDR3 protein. Here the V and J calls rest on TCRdb's processing, not on the authors' analysis. The sample lists 65,000 to 95,000 distinct CDR3 sequences, 8.5% to 10% occurring once. The V and J ends lost 3 bases and 2 bases, in that order; junction bases with no gene match: 7. The CDR3 spans 14 residues. Germline V gene lookup returns CDR1 DFQATT and CDR2 SNEGSKA (reference sequence). Study conclusions and caveats: TCRs above 1 in 1000 frequency did not change with DPC sensitization.

Time point specified: healthy volunteer bleed at 6 weeks. Total RNA came from unfractionated whole blood. This chain joins TRBV20-1 and TRBJ2-7, with 7 bases lining up with TRBD2. The sequence was collected from a female donor in good health. Some clones in this sample may be carry-over from other donors' samples. Sample: whole blood. In DNA, the CDR3 is TGCAGTGCTAGGGGGGGGGGAAACCCCTACGAGCAGTACTTC. Translated: CSARGGGNPYEQYF.